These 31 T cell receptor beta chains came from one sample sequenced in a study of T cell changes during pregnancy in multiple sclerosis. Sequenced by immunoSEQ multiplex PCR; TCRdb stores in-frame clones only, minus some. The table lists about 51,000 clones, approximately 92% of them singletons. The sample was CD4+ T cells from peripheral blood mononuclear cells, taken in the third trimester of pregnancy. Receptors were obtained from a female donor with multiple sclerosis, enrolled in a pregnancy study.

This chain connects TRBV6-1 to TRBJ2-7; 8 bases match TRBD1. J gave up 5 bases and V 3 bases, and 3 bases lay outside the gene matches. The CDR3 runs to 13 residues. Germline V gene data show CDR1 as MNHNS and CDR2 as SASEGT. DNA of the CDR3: TGTGCCAGCAGTGAGCAGGGGGCTGACGAGCAGTACTTC. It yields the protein CASSEQGADEQYF.

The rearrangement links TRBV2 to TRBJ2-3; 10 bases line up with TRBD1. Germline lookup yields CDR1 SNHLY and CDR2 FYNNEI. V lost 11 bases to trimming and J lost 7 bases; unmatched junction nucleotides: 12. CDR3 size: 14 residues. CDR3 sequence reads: CAAYRTGGGYTQYF. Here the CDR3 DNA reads TGTGCCGCCTATCGGACAGGGGGAGGGTATACGCAGTATTTT.

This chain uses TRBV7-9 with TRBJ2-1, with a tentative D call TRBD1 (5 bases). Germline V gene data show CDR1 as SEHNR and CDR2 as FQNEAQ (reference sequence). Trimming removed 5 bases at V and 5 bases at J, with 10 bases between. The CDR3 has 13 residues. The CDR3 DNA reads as TGTGCCAGCAGCCCCAGACAGCACAATGAGCAGTTCTTC. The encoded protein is CASSPRQHNEQFF.

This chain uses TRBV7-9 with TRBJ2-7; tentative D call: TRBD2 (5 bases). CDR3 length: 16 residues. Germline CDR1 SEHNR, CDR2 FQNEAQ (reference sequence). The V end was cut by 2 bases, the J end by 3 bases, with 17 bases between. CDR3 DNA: TGTGCCAGCAGCTTATTCGGCGGGCTAACCCACTACGAGCAGTACTTC. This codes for CASSLFGGLTHYEQYF.

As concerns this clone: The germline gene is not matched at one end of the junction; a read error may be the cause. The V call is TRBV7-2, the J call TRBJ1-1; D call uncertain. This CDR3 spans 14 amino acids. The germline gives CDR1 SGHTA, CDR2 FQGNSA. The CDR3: CASSSLPQSAAESF. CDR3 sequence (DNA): TGTGCCAGCAGCTCACTGCCTCAGAGCGCCGCAGAATCATTT.

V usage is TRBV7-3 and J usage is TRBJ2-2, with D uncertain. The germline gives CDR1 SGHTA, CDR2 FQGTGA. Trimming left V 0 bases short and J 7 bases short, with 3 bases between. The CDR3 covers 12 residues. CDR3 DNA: TGTGCCAGCAGCTTAACCAGCGGGGAGCTGTTTTTT. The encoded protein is CASSLTSGELFF.

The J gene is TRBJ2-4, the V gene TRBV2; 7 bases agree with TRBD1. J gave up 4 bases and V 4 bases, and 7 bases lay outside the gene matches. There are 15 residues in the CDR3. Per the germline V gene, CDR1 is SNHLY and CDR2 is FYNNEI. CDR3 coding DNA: TGTGCCAGCAGTGTAGACAGGGCGCCAAAAAACATTCAGTACTTC. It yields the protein CASSVDRAPKNIQYF.

DNA of the CDR3: TGTGCCAGCAGAACTAGCGGGAGTTGGGGCACAGATACGCAGTATTTT. Its translation is CASRTSGSWGTDTQYF. V gene TRBV28 combines with J gene TRBJ2-3; the match to TRBD2 covers 11 bases. The CDR3 runs 16 residues. With V trimmed by 6 bases and J by 1 base, 6 bases remained unmatched. Germline-derived CDR1 and CDR2 are MDHEN and SYDVKM.

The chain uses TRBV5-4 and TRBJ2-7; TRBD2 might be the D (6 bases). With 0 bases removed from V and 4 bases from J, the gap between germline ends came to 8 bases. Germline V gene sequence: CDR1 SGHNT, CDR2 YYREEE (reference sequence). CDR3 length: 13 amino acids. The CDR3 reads CASSLAGRYEQYF. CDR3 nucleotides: TGTGCCAGCAGCTTGGCAGGGAGGTACGAGCAGTACTTC.

CDR3 DNA: TGTGCCAGTAGTATGCCCTTAGGACTAGCGGTCCAGGATACGCAGTATTTT. Amino acid sequence: CASSMPLGLAVQDTQYF. The chain links TRBV19 to TRBJ2-3; 10 bases fit TRBD2. V was clipped by 3 bases and J by 6 bases; unmatched bases: 12. The germline V gene has CDR1 LNHDA and CDR2 SQIVND (reference sequence). The CDR3 contains 17 residues.

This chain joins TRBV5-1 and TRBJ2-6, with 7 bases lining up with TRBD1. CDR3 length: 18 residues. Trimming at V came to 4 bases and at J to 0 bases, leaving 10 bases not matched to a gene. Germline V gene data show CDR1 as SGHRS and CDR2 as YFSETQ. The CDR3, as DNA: TGCGCCAGCAGCCCCCTTGGGACAGACCTCTCTGGGGCCAACGTCCTGACTTTC. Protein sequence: CASSPLGTDLSGANVLTF. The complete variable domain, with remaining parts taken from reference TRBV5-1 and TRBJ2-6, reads KAGVTQTPRYLIKTRGQQVTLSCSPISGHRSVSWYQQTPGQGLQFLFEYFSETQRNKGNFPGRFSGRQFSNSRSEMNVSTLELGDSALYLCASSPLGTDLSGANVLTFGAGSRLTVL.

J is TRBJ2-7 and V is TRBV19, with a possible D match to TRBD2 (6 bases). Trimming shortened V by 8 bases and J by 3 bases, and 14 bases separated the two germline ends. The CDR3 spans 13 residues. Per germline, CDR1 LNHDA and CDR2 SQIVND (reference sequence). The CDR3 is CASSLASDYEQYF. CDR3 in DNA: TGTGCCAGTTCCCTAGCGTCTGACTACGAGCAGTACTTC.

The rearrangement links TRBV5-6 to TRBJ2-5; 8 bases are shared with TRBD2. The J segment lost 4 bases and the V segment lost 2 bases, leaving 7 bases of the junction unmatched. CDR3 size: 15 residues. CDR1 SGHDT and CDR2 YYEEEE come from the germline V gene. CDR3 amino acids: CASSLPAGEGETQYF. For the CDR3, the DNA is TGTGCCAGCAGCTTACCAGCGGGAGAGGGAGAGACCCAGTACTTC.

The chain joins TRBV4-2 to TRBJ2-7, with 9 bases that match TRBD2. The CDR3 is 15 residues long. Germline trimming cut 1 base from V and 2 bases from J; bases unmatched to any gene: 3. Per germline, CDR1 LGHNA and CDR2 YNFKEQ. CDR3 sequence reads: CASSQVSGRAYEQYF. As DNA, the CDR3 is TGTGCCAGCAGCCAAGTTAGCGGGAGAGCCTACGAGCAGTACTTC.

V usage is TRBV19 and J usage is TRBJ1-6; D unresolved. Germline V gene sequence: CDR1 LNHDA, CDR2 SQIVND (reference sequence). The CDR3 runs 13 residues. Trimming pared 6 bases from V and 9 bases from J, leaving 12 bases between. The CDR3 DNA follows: TGTGCCAGTAGCGACATTGGAAGTTCACCCCTCCACTTT. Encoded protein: CASSDIGSSPLHF. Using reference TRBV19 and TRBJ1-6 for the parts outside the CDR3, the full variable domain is DGGITQSPKYLFRKEGQNVTLSCEQNLNHDAMYWYRQDPGQGLRLIYYSQIVNDFQKGDIAEGYSVSREKKESFPLTVTSAQKNPTAFYLCASSDIGSSPLHFGNGTRLTVT.

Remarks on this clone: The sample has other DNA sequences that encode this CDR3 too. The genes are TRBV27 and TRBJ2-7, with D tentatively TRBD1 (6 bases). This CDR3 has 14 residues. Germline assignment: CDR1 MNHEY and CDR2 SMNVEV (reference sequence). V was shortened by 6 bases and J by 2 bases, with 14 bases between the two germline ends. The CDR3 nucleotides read TGTGCCAGCAGCTCTAGCACAGGGCCCTACGAGCAGTACTTC. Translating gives CASSSSTGPYEQYF.

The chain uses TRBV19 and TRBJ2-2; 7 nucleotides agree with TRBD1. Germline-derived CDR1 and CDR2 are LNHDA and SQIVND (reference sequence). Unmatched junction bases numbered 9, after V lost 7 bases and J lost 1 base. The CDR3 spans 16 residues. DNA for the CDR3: TGTGCCAGTACCCCACCGGGACAGATGAACACCGGGGAGCTGTTTTTT. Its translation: CASTPPGQMNTGELFF.

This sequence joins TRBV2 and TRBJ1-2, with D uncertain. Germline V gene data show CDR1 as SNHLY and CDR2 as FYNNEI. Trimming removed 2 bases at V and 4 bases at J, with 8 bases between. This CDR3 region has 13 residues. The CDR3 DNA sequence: TGTGCCAGCAGTGAACCGAATAGCTATGGCTACACCTTC. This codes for CASSEPNSYGYTF.

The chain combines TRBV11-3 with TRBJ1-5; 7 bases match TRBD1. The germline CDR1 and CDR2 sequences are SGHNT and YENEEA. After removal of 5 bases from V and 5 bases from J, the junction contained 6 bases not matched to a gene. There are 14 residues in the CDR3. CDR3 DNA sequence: TGTGCCAGCAGCCGGGGACAGCATCATCAGCCCCAGCATTTT. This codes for CASSRGQHHQPQHF.

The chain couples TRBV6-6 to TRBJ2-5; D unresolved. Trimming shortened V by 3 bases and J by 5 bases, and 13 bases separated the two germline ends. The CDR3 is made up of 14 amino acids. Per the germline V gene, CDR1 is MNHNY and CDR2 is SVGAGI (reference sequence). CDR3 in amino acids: CASSYPDSTETQYF. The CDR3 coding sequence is TGTGCCAGCAGTTATCCCGACTCCACGGAGACCCAGTACTTC.

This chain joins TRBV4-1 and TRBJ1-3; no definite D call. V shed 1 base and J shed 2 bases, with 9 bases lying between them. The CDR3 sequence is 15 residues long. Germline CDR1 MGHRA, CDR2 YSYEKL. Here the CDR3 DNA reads TGCGCCAGCAGCCAAGGGTCCGGGGCTGGAAACACCATATATTTT. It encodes CASSQGSGAGNTIYF.

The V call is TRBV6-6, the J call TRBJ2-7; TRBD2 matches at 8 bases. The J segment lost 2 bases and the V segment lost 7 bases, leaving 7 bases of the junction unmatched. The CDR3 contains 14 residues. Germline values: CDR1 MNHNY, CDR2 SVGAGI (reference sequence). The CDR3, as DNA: TGTGCCAGCACCAAAGAACTAGCGGCCTACGAGCAGTACTTC. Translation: CASTKELAAYEQYF.

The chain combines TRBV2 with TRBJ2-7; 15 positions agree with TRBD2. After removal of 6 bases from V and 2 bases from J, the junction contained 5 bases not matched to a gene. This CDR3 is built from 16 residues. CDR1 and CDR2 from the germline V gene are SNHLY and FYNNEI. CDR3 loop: CASRAGLAGGAYEQYF. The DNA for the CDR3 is TGTGCCAGCAGGGCGGGACTAGCGGGAGGAGCCTACGAGCAGTACTTC.

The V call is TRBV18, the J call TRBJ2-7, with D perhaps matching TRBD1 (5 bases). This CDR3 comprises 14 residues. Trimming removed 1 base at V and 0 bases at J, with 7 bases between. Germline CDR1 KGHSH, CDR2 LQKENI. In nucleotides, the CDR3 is TGTGCCAGCTCACCACGACAGAGCTCCTACGAGCAGTACTTC. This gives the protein CASSPRQSSYEQYF.

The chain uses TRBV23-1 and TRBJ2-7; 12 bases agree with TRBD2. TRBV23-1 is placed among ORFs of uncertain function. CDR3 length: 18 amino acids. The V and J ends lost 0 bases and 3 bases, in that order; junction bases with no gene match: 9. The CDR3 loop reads CASSQSRLAGDGLYEQYF. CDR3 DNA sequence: TGCGCCAGCAGTCAATCGAGACTAGCGGGAGATGGTCTCTACGAGCAGTACTTC.

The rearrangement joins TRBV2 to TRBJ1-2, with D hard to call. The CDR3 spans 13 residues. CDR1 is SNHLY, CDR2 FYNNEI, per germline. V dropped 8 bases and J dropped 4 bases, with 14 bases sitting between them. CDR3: CASLTVYPYGYTF. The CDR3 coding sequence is TGTGCCAGCCTAACAGTGTATCCCTATGGCTACACCTTC. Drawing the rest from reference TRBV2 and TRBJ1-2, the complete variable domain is EPEVTQTPSHQVTQMGQEVILRCVPISNHLYFYWYRQILGQKVEFLVSFYNNEISEKSEIFDDQFSVERPDGSNFTLKIRSTKLEDSAMYFCASLTVYPYGYTFGSGTRLTVV.

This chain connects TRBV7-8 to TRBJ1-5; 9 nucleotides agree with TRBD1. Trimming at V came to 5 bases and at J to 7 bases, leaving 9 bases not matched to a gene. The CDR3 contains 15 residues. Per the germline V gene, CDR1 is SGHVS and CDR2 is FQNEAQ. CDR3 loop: CASSIQGAEWQPQHF. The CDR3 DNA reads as TGTGCCAGCAGCATACAGGGGGCTGAGTGGCAGCCCCAGCATTTT.

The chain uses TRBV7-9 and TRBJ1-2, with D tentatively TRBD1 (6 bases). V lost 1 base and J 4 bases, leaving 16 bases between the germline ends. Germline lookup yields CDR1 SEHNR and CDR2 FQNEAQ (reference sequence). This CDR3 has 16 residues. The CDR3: CASSLDLQGSIYGYTF. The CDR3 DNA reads TGTGCCAGCAGCTTAGATTTGCAGGGGAGCATCTATGGCTACACCTTC.

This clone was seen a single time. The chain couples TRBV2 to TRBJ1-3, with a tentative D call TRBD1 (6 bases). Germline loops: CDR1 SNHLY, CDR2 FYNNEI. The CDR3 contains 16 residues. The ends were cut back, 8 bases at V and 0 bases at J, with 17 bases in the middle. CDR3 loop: CASGRGRGGSGNTIYF. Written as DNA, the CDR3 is TGTGCCAGCGGAAGGGGCCGAGGGGGCTCTGGAAACACCATATATTTT.

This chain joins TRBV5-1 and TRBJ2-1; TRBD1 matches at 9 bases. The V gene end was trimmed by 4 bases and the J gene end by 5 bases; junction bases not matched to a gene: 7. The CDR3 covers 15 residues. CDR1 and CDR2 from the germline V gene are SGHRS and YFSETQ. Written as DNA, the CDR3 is TGCGCCAGCAGCCTCCGGGACAGGGTACACAATGAGCAGTTCTTC. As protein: CASSLRDRVHNEQFF.

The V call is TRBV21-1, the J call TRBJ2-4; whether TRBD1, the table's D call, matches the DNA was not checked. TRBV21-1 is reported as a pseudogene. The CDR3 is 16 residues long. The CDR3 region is CASSPTGDSGKNIQYF. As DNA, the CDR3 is TGTGCCAGCAGCCCTACCGGGGACAGCGGCAAAAACATTCAGTACTTC.